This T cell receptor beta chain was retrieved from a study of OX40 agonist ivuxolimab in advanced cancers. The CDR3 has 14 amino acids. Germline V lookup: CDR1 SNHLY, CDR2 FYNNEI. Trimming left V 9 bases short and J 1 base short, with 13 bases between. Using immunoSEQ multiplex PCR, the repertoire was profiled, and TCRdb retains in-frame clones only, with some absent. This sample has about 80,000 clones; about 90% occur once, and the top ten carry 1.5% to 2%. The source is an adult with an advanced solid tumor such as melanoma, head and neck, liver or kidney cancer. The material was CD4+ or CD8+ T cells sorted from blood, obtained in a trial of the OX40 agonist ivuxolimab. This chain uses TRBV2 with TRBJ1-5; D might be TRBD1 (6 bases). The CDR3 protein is CASDGGVSNQPQHF. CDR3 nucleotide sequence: TGTGCCAGTGACGGGGGCGTAAGCAATCAGCCCCAGCATTTT. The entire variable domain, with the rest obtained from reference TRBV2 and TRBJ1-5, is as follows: EPEVTQTPSHQVTQMGQEVILRCVPISNHLYFYWYRQILGQKVEFLVSFYNNEISEKSEIFDDQFSVERPDGSNFTLKIRSTKLEDSAMYFCASDGGVSNQPQHFGDGTRLSIL.